This is a list of T cell receptor beta chains from one sample in a study of T cells in Graves' hyperthyroidism and ophthalmopathy. Each CDR3 protein gets one entry after TCRdb re-called the multiplex PCR reads with MiXCR. The repertoire holds more than 500,000 distinct CDR3 sequences, with around 43% as singletons. Sequencing was carried out using peripheral blood or thyroid tissue (not recorded which). The receptors here all came from an adult woman with Graves' disease, either hyperthyroidism or ophthalmopathy (not recorded which). The conserved cysteine and the conserved F or W are not part of the CDR3 here.

cdr3_aa v_call
ASSPDMSNQPQH TRBV7-6
ASSVETLAYGYT TRBV9
ASSRQGDNTGELF TRBV9
SATAGVANEKLF TRBV20-1
ASNRGLQAEAF TRBV5-8
ASSLAGAMHPLH TRBV7-9
ASSFKGGTEAF TRBV11-2
ASSTGTSHNEQF TRBV5-1
ASSWAGSPPVHT TRBV5-8
SVDSGSQGQY TRBV29-1
ASSRRNRDYEQY TRBV19
ATSDFSSGRGETQY TRBV24-1
ASTPATGGTEAF TRBV5-1
ASSPYGNTIY TRBV14
ASSLAGGGAGNTIY TRBV7-9
ASSYKLTGEAF TRBV6-2/TRBV6-3
ASSEWGADTEAF TRBV7-8
ATSDFGGNTGELF TRBV24-1
ASAGGANYEQY TRBV10-2
ASSPYENTIY TRBV18
SVEQQGAIY TRBV29-1
ASSPTTGWGTEAF TRBV5-1
ASSPRTVRLYEQY TRBV14
ASSHPGLDYEQY TRBV4-1
ASSEAGRGYT TRBV2
ASSRQGSRPQH TRBV7-2
ASSQGTSIRDYEQY TRBV4-3
ASSSRLADTYEQY TRBV14
SVEAYDRGLNYGYT TRBV29-1
ASSPRTSGSRKTQY TRBV7-8
ASSQRRGETQY TRBV3-1
SARGGDRDQY TRBV20-1
AISGYHLRDTNYGYT TRBV10-3
SARAPTQY TRBV20-1
AIRGGRNYDGYT TRBV10-3
ASCDRDYSPLH TRBV2
ATSRDGGGGSETQY TRBV15
ASRTGTQETQY TRBV2
AIRGLAGAYEQY TRBV10-3
SARETGDPEAF TRBV20-1
ASSEVRWTQY TRBV2
SAPPGTVYEQY TRBV20-1
SAVSGRVYEQY TRBV20-1